Listed here are 23 T cell receptor beta chains from one sample, sequenced in a study of T cell responses to AZD1222 COVID-19 vaccine. TCRdb's copy holds only in-frame clones and misses some; the assay was immunoSEQ multiplex PCR. The table includes 100,000 or so clones, more than 75% detected once. Sequenced material: peripheral blood, taken on day 0 of AZD1222 vaccination. The receptors stem from an adult in good health.

The chain couples TRBV29-1 to TRBJ2-3, with 10 nucleotides matching TRBD2. V shed 3 bases and J 6 bases; nucleotides not matched to a gene: 9. Germline CDR1 and CDR2: SQVTM and ANQGSEA. This CDR3 region has 15 residues. Here the CDR3 DNA reads TGCAGCGTTGATATTCTAGCGGGAGTGCCGGATACGCAGTATTTT. Its translation is CSVDILAGVPDTQYF.

The V and J genes are TRBV7-2 and TRBJ1-1, with D uncertain. Germline CDR1 SGHTA, CDR2 FQGNSA. Trimming left V 8 bases short and J 0 bases short, with 16 bases between. This CDR3 has 15 amino acids. The CDR3 nucleotides are TGTGCCAGCTCCCGGCAGGCTCTTGTGAACACTGAAGCTTTCTTT. It encodes CASSRQALVNTEAFF. The whole variable domain, filled in from reference TRBV7-2 and TRBJ1-1, reads GAGVSQSPSNKVTEKGKDVELRCDPISGHTALYWYRQSLGQGLEFLIYFQGNSAPDKSGLPSDRFSAERTGGSVSTLTIQRTQQEDSAVYLCASSRQALVNTEAFFGQGTRLTVV.

The rearrangement joins TRBV9 to TRBJ2-7; 14 nucleotides align to TRBD2. Trimming at V came to 0 bases and at J to 4 bases, leaving 9 bases not matched to a gene. Germline V gives CDR1 SGDLS, CDR2 YYNGEE. The CDR3 is made up of 18 amino acids. DNA of the CDR3: TGTGCCAGCAGCGTAGAGGTAGGGACTAGCGGGAGTCCATACGAGCAGTACTTC. Its protein product is CASSVEVGTSGSPYEQYF.

The chain joins TRBV15 to TRBJ2-1; the match to TRBD2 covers 14 bases. V gave up 3 bases and J gave up 2 bases; unmatched junction bases: 0. The CDR3 totals 16 residues. Germline V gene lookup returns CDR1 LNHNV and CDR2 YYDKDF (reference sequence). The CDR3 coding sequence is TGTGCCACCAGCAGGGGACTAGCGGGGGCCTACAATGAGCAGTTCTTC. Translating it yields CATSRGLAGAYNEQFF. Looking up the rest from reference TRBV15 and TRBJ2-1 gives the full variable domain: DAMVIQNPRYQVTQFGKPVTLSCSQTLNHNVMYWYQQKSSQAPKLLFHYYDKDFNNEADTPDNFQSRRPNTSFCFLDIRSPGLGDTAMYLCATSRGLAGAYNEQFFGPGTRLTVL.

The rearrangement links TRBV6-5 to TRBJ1-3; no clear D gene. The CDR3 is made up of 16 amino acids. V was clipped by 2 bases and J by 0 bases, with 11 bases between them. Looked up from germline, CDR1 is MNHEY and CDR2 is SVGAGI. In nucleotides, the CDR3 is TGTGCCAGCAGTTACGTGAGCCCGAGCTCTGGAAACACCATATATTTT. Residues: CASSYVSPSSGNTIYF.

In nucleotides, the CDR3 is TGTGCCAGCAAGGACAGGGCCTTTTACGAGCAGTACTTC. Protein sequence: CASKDRAFYEQYF. The chain uses TRBV4-2 and TRBJ2-7, with TRBD1 identical over 8 bases. Looked up from germline, CDR1 is LGHNA and CDR2 is YNFKEQ. This CDR3 contains 13 residues. J lost 4 bases, V lost 7 bases, and 6 bases had no gene match.

This chain uses TRBV7-3 with TRBJ2-3; weak D call: TRBD2 (5 bases). Trimming stripped 5 bases from V and 5 bases from J, with 20 bases between. The CDR3 runs to 16 residues. Germline lookup yields CDR1 SGHTA and CDR2 FQGTGA. DNA of the CDR3: TGTGCCAGCAGCCAAAGAGGATGGGGAGCCAGAGATACGCAGTATTTT. The encoded protein is CASSQRGWGARDTQYF.

The count of this clone is one. The CDR3: CATSDRWAETQYF. CDR3 in DNA: TGTGCCACCAGTGATAGATGGGCAGAGACCCAGTACTTC. This chain joins TRBV24-1 and TRBJ2-5; D is undetermined. This CDR3 comprises 13 residues. With 3 bases removed from V and 4 bases from J, the gap between germline ends came to 8 bases. Germline V gives CDR1 KGHDR, CDR2 SFDVKD.

The V call is TRBV27, the J call TRBJ2-7; D is ambiguous. Germline V gene sequence: CDR1 MNHEY, CDR2 SMNVEV (reference sequence). The V gene lost 2 bases and the J gene lost 8 bases, with 7 bases spanning the gap. This CDR3 is built from 11 residues. The CDR3 protein is CASSLLPKQYF. In DNA, the CDR3 is TGTGCCAGCAGTTTACTTCCCAAGCAGTACTTC.

This clone has only a few counts. The J gene is TRBJ1-5, the V gene TRBV19; D might be TRBD1 (5 bases). Looked up from germline, CDR1 is LNHDA and CDR2 is SQIVND (reference sequence). There are 15 residues in the CDR3. V lost 7 bases and J 0 bases, leaving 13 bases between the germline ends. CDR3 nucleotides: TGTGCCAGTACTAGGGGCCCGAATAGCAATCAGCCCCAGCATTTT. It codes for CASTRGPNSNQPQHF.

J is TRBJ1-4 and V is TRBV18; D is uncertain. The CDR3 totals 14 residues. Germline CDR1 KGHSH, CDR2 LQKENI. The V and J ends lost 2 bases and 0 bases respectively, with 4 bases between them. The DNA of the CDR3 is TGTGCCAGCTCACCAAGTTCAACTAATGAAAAACTGTTTTTT. Translated: CASSPSSTNEKLFF.

The chain has TRBV28 and TRBJ2-5; D not certain. The CDR3 contains 14 residues. Germline V gives CDR1 MDHEN, CDR2 SYDVKM. The V and J ends lost 2 bases and 5 bases respectively, with 12 bases between them. The CDR3 nucleotides read TGTGCCAGCAGTTTACTCTCCTTGGGGGAGACCCAGTACTTC. Translating it yields CASSLLSLGETQYF.

The genes are TRBV7-2 and TRBJ1-4, with D unresolved. CDR1 SGHTA and CDR2 FQGNSA come from the germline V gene. This CDR3 comprises 15 residues. V was trimmed by 1 base and J by 8 bases, leaving 14 bases between them. CDR3 sequence: CASSLVPLWSEKLFF. CDR3 in DNA: TGTGCCAGCAGCTTAGTTCCGCTATGGAGCGAAAAACTGTTTTTT.

CDR3 nucleotide sequence: TGTGCCAGCATTCCAGACTGGGGCGATGAGCAGTTCTTC. Residues: CASIPDWGDEQFF. This sequence joins TRBV12-3 or TRBV12-4 and TRBJ2-1; D is perhaps TRBD1 (5 bases). The CDR3 contains 13 residues. V lost 7 bases and J 8 bases, leaving 15 bases between the germline ends.

The gene calls are TRBV6-5 and TRBJ1-2; D is ambiguous. V dropped 7 bases and J dropped 7 bases, with 22 bases sitting between them. CDR3 length: 15 residues. Per the germline V gene, CDR1 is MNHEY and CDR2 is SVGAGI. The CDR3 coding sequence is TGTGCCAGCACCAACGGACCCGTCCCCAACCGTGGCTACACCTTC. Amino acids: CASTNGPVPNRGYTF.

Comment on this clone: This sample also contains other DNA sequences that code for the same CDR3. J is TRBJ1-1 and V is TRBV5-1; no reliable D call. Germline V gene data show CDR1 as SGHRS and CDR2 as YFSETQ. The CDR3 totals 13 residues. Trimming pared 2 bases from V and 1 base from J, leaving 6 bases between. The CDR3 reads CASSFITNTEAFF. For the CDR3, the DNA is TGCGCCAGCAGCTTTATCACGAACACTGAAGCTTTCTTT.

The chain recombines TRBV2 with TRBJ2-1, with D perhaps TRBD2 (5 bases). The V and J ends lost 3 bases and 11 bases respectively, with 8 bases between them. This CDR3 spans 11 amino acids. Germline CDR1 reads SNHLY; CDR2 reads FYNNEI. The DNA for the CDR3 is TGTGCCAGCAGTGATTGGGAGAAGCAGTTCTTC. It specifies CASSDWEKQFF.

The rearrangement joins TRBV19 to TRBJ2-7; TRBD2 aligns across 13 bases. Per the germline V gene, CDR1 is LNHDA and CDR2 is SQIVND (reference sequence). The CDR3 extends over 15 amino acids. Trimming at V came to 4 bases and at J to 6 bases, leaving 6 bases not matched to a gene. CDR3 DNA sequence: TGTGCCAGTAGTACCCGACTAGCGGGGGGTTCCGAGCAGTACTTC. As protein: CASSTRLAGGSEQYF.

The chain recombines TRBV7-2 with TRBJ2-6; TRBD1 aligns across 9 bases. CDR1 and CDR2 (germline): SGHTA, FQGNSA. The ends lost 5 bases at V and 4 bases at J; junction bases unmatched: 9. The CDR3 is 17 residues long. The CDR3 sequence: CASSPTGGGWGANVLTF. As DNA, the CDR3 is TGTGCCAGCAGCCCGACAGGGGGAGGGTGGGGGGCCAACGTCCTGACTTTC.

This sequence joins TRBV4-1 and TRBJ1-1, with D perhaps matching TRBD1 (6 bases). With 1 base removed from V and 3 bases from J, the gap between germline ends came to 15 bases. The CDR3 is 16 residues long. Germline-derived CDR1 and CDR2 are MGHRA and YSYEKL. The CDR3 bases are TGCGCCAGCAGCCAAGTACAGGGCCCCGGGTACACTGAAGCTTTCTTT. This codes for CASSQVQGPGYTEAFF.

This clone occurred a few times. The CDR3 coding sequence is TGTGCCAGCAGTTTATGGGGCGCAGATACGCAGTATTTT. Amino acid sequence: CASSLWGADTQYF. The rearrangement joins TRBV12-3 or TRBV12-4 to TRBJ2-3; a possible D gene is TRBD1 (5 bases). This CDR3 region has 13 residues. Trimming took off 2 bases at V and 4 bases at J, with 7 bases between the two ends.

This chain links TRBV7-9 with TRBJ2-3, with D unclear. The V end lost 6 bases, the J end lost 4 bases, and 8 bases lay between the germline ends. The CDR3 is 12 residues long. In germline, CDR1 is SEHNR, CDR2 FQNEAQ (reference sequence). CDR3 amino acids: CASRGIPDTQYF. The DNA for the CDR3 is TGTGCCAGCAGGGGGATCCCAGATACGCAGTATTTT.

This chain joins TRBV7-2 and TRBJ1-4; 11 nucleotides match TRBD1. Germline CDR1 SGHTA, CDR2 FQGNSA. V shed 4 bases, J shed 7 bases, and the junction held 2 bases outside the gene matches. The CDR3 contains 14 residues. DNA for the CDR3: TGTGCCAGCAGCTGGGGACAGGGGGGTGAAAAACTGTTTTTT. This sequence encodes CASSWGQGGEKLFF.